Each of the 28 T cell receptor beta chains below was sequenced from the same sample in a study of regulatory T cells in long-lasting Graves disease. CDR3 regions were amplified by Arm-PCR using iRepertoire HTBI primers to build TCR beta libraries. TCRdb recomputed calls from the multiplex PCR reads with MiXCR, one row per CDR3 protein. Here the sample spans about 460,000 distinct CDR3 sequences, 22% being singletons. Specified time point: persistent/refractory GD, antithyroid drugs over 5 years with positive TRAb. Preparation of the TCR library used RNA extracted from PBMCs. The sample in question was peripheral blood mononuclear cells (PBMCs), obtained when the disease was refractory, from a patient treated with antithyroid drugs. Every receptor here comes from a female donor with Graves disease.

The chain joins TRBV30 to TRBJ2-2; D assignment may be TRBD1 or TRBD2 (5 bases each). Germline CDR1 is GTSNPN and CDR2 is SVGIG (reference sequence). Trimming took 5 bases from V and 5 from J, leaving 15 bases between them. The CDR3 runs 14 residues. CDR3 bases: TGTGCCTGGGTCGGGACCCTCGGGACCGGGGAGCTGTTTTTT. Translating gives CAWVGTLGTGELFF.

Many counts were recorded for this clonotype. This chain joins TRBV12-3 or TRBV12-4 and TRBJ1-1, with D unresolved. This CDR3 comprises 11 residues. V was trimmed by 4 bases and J by 7 bases, leaving 7 bases between them. The CDR3 nucleotides are TGTGCCAGCAGTTCTCTGGATGAAGCTTTCTTT. This encodes CASSSLDEAFF.

This clonotype was seen ten or more times. The gene calls are TRBV7-2 and TRBJ2-4; D unresolved. V was shortened by 4 bases and J by 7 bases, with 11 bases between the two germline ends. CDR1 is SGHTA, CDR2 FQGNSA, per germline. This CDR3 contains 13 residues. The CDR3 nucleotides read TGTGCCAGCAGCTCGTATCGCGAGAACATTCAGTACTTC. Its protein is CASSSYRENIQYF.

This clonotype was recorded many times. The chain links TRBV12-3 or TRBV12-4 to TRBJ1-1, with D possibly matching TRBD1 (5 bases). The CDR3 length is 13 residues. Deletions cut 6 bases from V and 2 bases from J, with 10 bases between. The DNA for the CDR3 is TGTGCCAGCAGGCGGGGCCGAAACACTGAAGCTTTCTTT. The encoded protein is CASRRGRNTEAFF.

This clonotype was observed many times. The chain employs TRBV12-3 or TRBV12-4 and TRBJ1-2, with D maybe TRBD1 (6 bases). This CDR3 has 14 amino acids. V gave up 5 bases and J gave up 4 bases, with 14 bases separating them. The CDR3 DNA follows: TGTGCCAGCAGTCCCGTGGGAGGGGGCTATGGCTACACCTTC. Translating it yields CASSPVGGGYGYTF.

J is TRBJ1-2 and V is TRBV5-6; D is unresolved. V dropped 1 base and J dropped 4 bases, with 8 bases sitting between them. Per the germline V gene, CDR1 is SGHDT and CDR2 is YYEEEE. This CDR3 contains 13 residues. In DNA form, the CDR3 reads TGTGCCAGCAGCTTGAGACAACGCTATGGCTACACCTTC. Its translation: CASSLRQRYGYTF.

The V gene is TRBV11-2, the J gene TRBJ1-5; the D gene is possibly TRBD1 (6 bases). Germline CDR1 and CDR2: SGHAT and FQNNGV. The CDR3 is 16 amino acids. Trimming took 4 bases from V and 0 from J, leaving 13 bases between them. The CDR3 DNA reads as TGTGCCAGCAGCTCCGGACAGCTCAATAGCAATCAGCCCCAGCATTTT. This codes for CASSSGQLNSNQPQHF.

The chain joins TRBV19 to TRBJ1-6; possible D gene TRBD1, 5 bases. This CDR3 region has 13 residues. Trimming shortened V by 9 bases and J by 7 bases, and 13 bases separated the two germline ends. CDR1 LNHDA and CDR2 SQIVND come from the germline V gene (reference sequence). This CDR3 is CASRTQGNSPLHF. The CDR3 nucleotides are TGTGCCAGCCGGACCCAGGGAAATTCACCCCTCCACTTT.

This clonotype was observed at least ten times. The chain combines TRBV7-2 with TRBJ1-2; D perhaps matches TRBD1 (6 bases). V dropped 1 base and J dropped 8 bases, with 8 bases sitting between them. Germline values: CDR1 SGHTA, CDR2 FQGNSA. The CDR3 contains 12 residues. The CDR3 nucleotides read TGTGCCAGCAGCTTAGACAGGGAGGGCTACACCTTC. Translated: CASSLDREGYTF.

The chain couples TRBV28 to TRBJ2-1; 10 bases map to TRBD2. V was clipped by 3 bases and J by 8 bases; unmatched bases: 7. This CDR3 comprises 15 residues. CDR1 and CDR2 (germline): MDHEN, SYDVKM. CDR3 bases: TGTGCCAGCAGTTTCCCCTCTAGCGGGAGAGATGAGCAGTTCTTC. This encodes CASSFPSSGRDEQFF. Based on the CDR3 plus reference TRBV28 and TRBJ2-1, the full variable domain is DVKVTQSSRYLVKRTGEKVFLECVQDMDHENMFWYRQDPGLGLRLIYFSYDVKMKEKGDIPEGYSVSREKKERFSLILESASTNQTSMYLCASSFPSSGRDEQFFGPGTRLTVL.

This clonotype was found many times. The CDR3 nucleotides are TGTGCCAGCAGCTCCACAGGGATGAGAGAGACCCAGTACTTC. As protein: CASSSTGMRETQYF. The gene calls are TRBV11-2 and TRBJ2-5, with TRBD1 as a possible D gene (6 bases). V was clipped by 4 bases and J by 4 bases, with 13 bases between them. The CDR3 extends over 14 amino acids. Germline-derived CDR1 and CDR2 are SGHAT and FQNNGV.

The chain uses TRBV20-1 and TRBJ2-2; 8 bases match TRBD2. CDR1 is DFQATT, CDR2 SNEGSKA, per germline (reference sequence). The CDR3 extends over 15 amino acids. Trimming took 6 bases from V and 4 from J; bases not matched to a gene: 10. CDR3 protein: CSALDSGGGTGELFF. The CDR3 DNA sequence: TGCAGTGCCCTGGACTCCGGGGGGGGCACCGGGGAGCTGTTTTTT.

This chain uses TRBV20-1 with TRBJ2-7; 8 positions match TRBD1. Trimming took 4 bases from V and 0 from J; bases not matched to a gene: 5. The CDR3 spans 14 residues. Germline V gene sequence: CDR1 DFQATT, CDR2 SNEGSKA (reference sequence). The CDR3 spells CSAKRTGLSYEQYF. In DNA form, the CDR3 reads TGCAGTGCTAAACGGACAGGGCTCTCCTACGAGCAGTACTTC.

CDR3 sequence: CSANHGDLGQPQHF. CDR3 coding DNA: TGCAGTGCCAATCACGGGGATTTAGGTCAGCCCCAGCATTTT. V is TRBV20-1 and J is TRBJ1-5; D is uncertain. This CDR3 spans 14 amino acids. The germline V gene has CDR1 DFQATT and CDR2 SNEGSKA (reference sequence). Trimming pared 6 bases from V and 6 bases from J, leaving 18 bases between.

This clonotype was detected many times. This chain uses TRBV12-3 or TRBV12-4 with TRBJ1-5; TRBD1 might be the D (5 bases). Deletions cut 5 bases from V and 6 bases from J, with 17 bases between. CDR3 length: 15 amino acids. In nucleotides, the CDR3 is TGTGCCAGCAGTCCCGGACCCGGGGGTAGTCAGCCCCAGCATTTT. Encoded protein: CASSPGPGGSQPQHF.

The chain employs TRBV12-3 or TRBV12-4 and TRBJ2-1; TRBD2 matches 7 bases. This CDR3 is 13 amino acids long. Losses at the gene ends were 10 bases for V and 4 bases for J; bases not matched to a gene: 7. The CDR3 coding sequence is TGTGCCACAAACCTAGCGGCATACAATGAGCAGTTCTTC. This codes for CATNLAAYNEQFF.

This clonotype occurred many times. CDR3 region: CASSARGRFGYTF. CDR3 nucleotide sequence: TGTGCCAGCAGTGCTAGGGGGCGGTTTGGCTACACCTTC. V is TRBV2 and J is TRBJ1-2, with 7 nucleotides matching TRBD1. Trimming cost V 4 bases and J 7 bases; bases outside gene matches: 6. CDR1 is SNHLY, CDR2 FYNNEI, per germline. CDR3 size: 13 residues. Supplemented by reference TRBV2 and TRBJ1-2, the full variable domain reads EPEVTQTPSHQVTQMGQEVILRCVPISNHLYFYWYRQILGQKVEFLVSFYNNEISEKSEIFDDQFSVERPDGSNFTLKIRSTKLEDSAMYFCASSARGRFGYTFGSGTRLTVV.

This sequence joins TRBV3-1 and TRBJ2-2; D is undetermined. The CDR3 covers 12 residues. Trimming stripped 7 bases from V and 7 bases from J, with 10 bases between. The germline V gene has CDR1 LGHDT and CDR2 YNNKEL (reference sequence). In nucleotides, the CDR3 is TGTGCCAGCACCCTCCTTAACGGGGAGCTGTTTTTT. This sequence encodes CASTLLNGELFF.

This chain links TRBV19 with TRBJ1-1; the D is unclear. Germline-derived CDR1 and CDR2 are LNHDA and SQIVND (reference sequence). The CDR3 extends over 15 amino acids. Trimming stripped 1 base from V and 3 bases from J, with 12 bases between. CDR3 in DNA: TGTGCCAGTAGTATAGCGAGAACAGCATACACTGAAGCTTTCTTT. The encoded protein is CASSIARTAYTEAFF.

The table lists this clonotype with many counts. The genes are TRBV11-2 and TRBJ2-7; either TRBD1 or TRBD2 may supply D (7 bases each). The CDR3 contains 15 residues. Trimming took off 3 bases at V and 4 bases at J, with 16 bases between the two ends. CDR1 and CDR2 (germline): SGHAT, FQNNGV. CDR3 residues: CASSFSQGGGYEQYF. DNA for the CDR3: TGTGCCAGCAGCTTTTCCCAGGGGGGGGGATACGAGCAGTACTTC.

This clonotype was seen a handful of times. This chain joins TRBV7-3 and TRBJ1-6; unclear D gene. CDR3 length: 14 amino acids. Looked up from germline, CDR1 is SGHTA and CDR2 is FQGTGA. Between the trimmed V and J ends, which lost 5 bases and 7 bases, there was a span of 12 bases. The CDR3 protein is CASSHYSGNSPLHF. The CDR3 region has the DNA TGTGCCAGCAGCCATTATTCGGGAAATTCACCCCTCCACTTT.

The chain uses TRBV19 and TRBJ1-2; D unresolved. The CDR3 extends over 14 amino acids. V was pared by 1 base and J by 3 bases, with 9 bases between. From germline, CDR1 is LNHDA and CDR2 SQIVND (reference sequence). This CDR3 is CASSIAAGDYGYTF. CDR3 DNA: TGTGCCAGTAGTATAGCTGCTGGGGACTATGGCTACACCTTC.

This clonotype was detected many times. The V gene is TRBV29-1, the J gene TRBJ2-5; 7 bases are a match to TRBD1. This CDR3 region has 12 residues. The germline V gene encodes CDR1 SQVTM and CDR2 ANQGSEA. Losses at the gene ends were 6 bases for V and 2 bases for J; bases not matched to a gene: 3. This chain's CDR3 is CSVGQTQETQYF. The CDR3 DNA follows: TGCAGCGTGGGACAGACACAAGAGACCCAGTACTTC. Complete variable domain (other parts from reference TRBV29-1 and TRBJ2-5): SAVISQKPSRDICQRGTSLTIQCQVDSQVTMMFWYRQQPGQSLTLIATANQGSEATYESGFVIDKFPISRPNLTFSTLTVSNMSPEDSSIYLCSVGQTQETQYFGPGTRLLVL.

In this sample, this clonotype turned up a few times. CDR3 DNA: TGCGCCAGCAGCCAAGGAGTTTTAGTAACCGGGGAGCTGTTTTTT. Translated, it gives CASSQGVLVTGELFF. This sequence joins TRBV4-1 and TRBJ2-2, with D uncertain. V was clipped by 1 base and J by 5 bases, with 11 bases between them. Germline CDR1 MGHRA, CDR2 YSYEKL. This CDR3 has 15 amino acids.

This clonotype was detected ten times or more. J is TRBJ1-1 and V is TRBV27, with 10 bases that match TRBD1. The length of the CDR3 is 14 residues. The germline CDR1 and CDR2 sequences are MNHEY and SMNVEV (reference sequence). The V segment lost 4 bases and the J segment 5 bases; nucleotides outside the gene matches: 4. This CDR3 reads CASSYRDRGTEAFF. The CDR3 bases are TGTGCCAGCAGTTACCGGGACAGGGGAACTGAAGCTTTCTTT.

Only a few counts were recorded for this clonotype. A much larger clone lies one base from this, so it may be a read error. This chain uses TRBV11-2 with TRBJ2-7; no clear D gene. The CDR3 extends over 11 amino acids. The germline V gene has CDR1 SGHAT and CDR2 FQNNGV. Trimming took 2 bases from V and 9 from J, leaving 8 bases between them. DNA for the CDR3: TGTGCCAGCAGCTTACTCCGCGGGCAGTACTTC. As protein: CASSLLRGQYF.

The chain combines TRBV7-2 with TRBJ2-1; 8 nucleotides match TRBD2. Germline V CDR1 and CDR2: SGHTA, FQGNSA. This CDR3 contains 15 residues. J was trimmed by 8 bases and V by 5 bases; bases with no gene match: 11. The CDR3: CASSPGGGGRDEQFF. The DNA of the CDR3 is TGTGCCAGCAGCCCTGGGGGCGGGGGGCGGGATGAGCAGTTCTTC.

This clonotype was recorded many times. The chain joins TRBV28 to TRBJ1-5, with D tentatively TRBD1 (6 bases). The germline V gene has CDR1 MDHEN and CDR2 SYDVKM. The V end was cut by 6 bases, the J end by 3 bases, with 15 bases between. This CDR3 has 15 amino acids. The CDR3 DNA reads as TGTGCCAGCAGACTTGAGGGGGGCATCAATCAGCCCCAGCATTTT. It specifies CASRLEGGINQPQHF.